What follows are 5 T cell receptor beta chains derived from one specimen sequenced in a study of T cell responses to AZD1222 COVID-19 vaccine. The repertoire was sequenced with immunoSEQ multiplex PCR; TCRdb's copy has only in-frame clones and lacks some. The sample consists of 180,000 or so clones, about 89% of them appearing once. Sequencing used peripheral blood, obtained 28 days after the second AZD1222 dose. These receptors all stem from an adult who received the AZD1222 COVID-19 vaccine.

The genes are TRBV24-1 and TRBJ2-2; possibly TRBD1 for D (6 bases). Germline V gives CDR1 KGHDR, CDR2 SFDVKD. The CDR3 has 15 residues. Trimming removed 3 bases at V and 6 bases at J, with 13 bases between. The CDR3 sequence: CATSDMGDNAGELFF. The DNA of the CDR3 is TGTGCCACCAGTGATATGGGGGACAACGCCGGGGAGCTGTTTTTT.

The chain is built from TRBV2 and TRBJ1-5; D uncertain. The V end lost 5 bases, the J end lost 3 bases, and 14 bases lay between the germline ends. This CDR3 is 15 amino acids long. Germline-derived CDR1 and CDR2 are SNHLY and FYNNEI. CDR3 sequence reads: CASSTFGTHNQPQHF. The CDR3 bases are TGTGCCAGCAGTACGTTCGGTACACACAATCAGCCCCAGCATTTT. Variable domain in full (rest from reference TRBV2 and TRBJ1-5): EPEVTQTPSHQVTQMGQEVILRCVPISNHLYFYWYRQILGQKVEFLVSFYNNEISEKSEIFDDQFSVERPDGSNFTLKIRSTKLEDSAMYFCASSTFGTHNQPQHFGDGTRLSIL.

This chain uses TRBV15 with TRBJ2-5; the match to TRBD1 covers 8 bases. The CDR3 contains 15 residues. Trimming removed 3 bases from V and 4 bases from J; junction bases left unmatched: 7. CDR1 is LNHNV and CDR2 is YYDKDF in the germline V gene (reference sequence). The CDR3 loop reads CATSSFLDRGETQYF. For the CDR3, the DNA is TGTGCCACCAGCAGCTTTCTAGACAGGGGAGAGACCCAGTACTTC.

The chain combines TRBV27 with TRBJ2-5; 13 bases fit TRBD2. The CDR3 runs 19 residues. Germline V CDR1 and CDR2: MNHEY, SMNVEV (reference sequence). V gave up 5 bases and J gave up 5 bases; unmatched junction bases: 17. The CDR3 here is CASSIQPPGLAGARETQYF. The CDR3 DNA reads as TGTGCCAGCAGTATACAACCCCCCGGACTAGCGGGAGCCCGGGAGACCCAGTACTTC.

With regard to this clone: This specimen includes other DNA sequences encoding the same CDR3. The chain has TRBV18 and TRBJ1-5; D is perhaps TRBD1 (5 bases). Germline CDR1 and CDR2: KGHSH and LQKENI. V lost 2 bases and J 4 bases, leaving 6 bases between the germline ends. The length of the CDR3 is 13 residues. Written as DNA, the CDR3 is TGTGCCAGCTCACCAGAGGGGAATCAGCCCCAGCATTTT. Translating gives CASSPEGNQPQHF.